This TCR beta chain comes out of a study of cytomegalovirus exposure and HLA in healthy donors. Study-level findings and limits: Accurate HLA-A and HLA-B prediction from TCR beta sequences was reported for most subjects. A link between a missense DCLRE1C variant and TCR beta V- and J-gene trimming emerged from a later analysis. The study designated fewer than 200 TCR beta chains cytomegalovirus-associated. The likely explanation for a cluster of highly shared sequence variants was sequencing artifact.

PCR employed 60 Vbeta and 13 Jbeta primers. The assay was immunoSEQ multiplex PCR, and TCRdb's table has in-frame clones only and misses some. The sample yields approximately 150,000 clones, 70% to 85% seen once. Worth noting for this clone: The antigen is not known.

The germline CDR1 and CDR2 sequences are SGHTA and FQGNSA. The CDR3 loop spans 15 amino acids. V dropped 5 bases and J dropped 5; count of bases not matched to a gene: 9. The clonotype originates from a male donor in good health and CMV-seronegative. Sequenced material: PBMCs. The chain uses TRBV7-2 and TRBJ1-1; 9 bases are a match to TRBD1. The CDR3 region has the DNA TGTGCCAGCAGCCTGGATGGACAGGGGCTAACTGAAGCTTTCTTT. Translating gives CASSLDGQGLTEAFF.